Following are 20 T cell receptor beta chains from one sample sequenced in a study of shared clonotypes between healthy human individuals. Libraries were prepared by immunoSEQ multiplex PCR; TCRdb keeps only in-frame clonotypes and omits some of them. The sample includes roughly 2,000,000 clones, approximately 94% of them seen just once. Naive CD8 cells, CD45RO-negative and positively selected for CCR7, excluded terminally differentiated effector memory CD45RA+ cells. Input material: naive CD8+ T cells sorted from blood. These receptors all come from a man between 18 and 29 years old in good health.

V and J are TRBV6-5 and TRBJ1-2; 8 bases match TRBD1. Germline V gene sequence: CDR1 MNHEY, CDR2 SVGAGI. J was trimmed by 5 bases and V by 5 bases; bases with no gene match: 7. The CDR3 sequence is 14 residues long. CDR3 amino acids: CASSLDRVWYGYTF. DNA for the CDR3: TGTGCCAGCAGTCTGGACAGGGTTTGGTATGGCTACACCTTC.

Concerning this clone: Other DNA sequences within the sample encode an identical CDR3. The rearrangement links TRBV11-2 to TRBJ2-7; D perhaps matches TRBD1 (6 bases). V was clipped by 4 bases and J by 1 base, with 8 bases between them. CDR1 is SGHAT and CDR2 is FQNNGV in the germline V gene. This CDR3 is 13 amino acids long. Here the CDR3 reads CASSWDTSYEQYF. CDR3 coding DNA: TGTGCCAGCAGCTGGGACACTTCCTACGAGCAGTACTTC.

Notes on this clone: The sample contains more than one DNA sequence encoding this CDR3. The CDR3 nucleotides read TGTGCCAGCAGCGGGGGGGACTCATACGAGCAGTACTTC. This codes for CASSGGDSYEQYF. The rearrangement joins TRBV9 to TRBJ2-7; weak D call: TRBD2 (6 bases). In germline, CDR1 is SGDLS, CDR2 YYNGEE. The CDR3 extends over 13 amino acids. The V end was cut by 3 bases, the J end by 4 bases, with 11 bases between.

Only one count was recorded for this clone. The chain employs TRBV10-2 and TRBJ2-7, with 10 bases matching TRBD1. The CDR3 covers 15 residues. The germline V gene encodes CDR1 WSHSY and CDR2 SAAADI. The V and J ends lost 0 bases and 2 bases, in that order; junction bases with no gene match: 1. The CDR3 protein is CASSESGQGAYEQYF. DNA of the CDR3: TGCGCCAGCAGTGAGTCTGGACAGGGGGCCTACGAGCAGTACTTC.

V usage is TRBV2 and J usage is TRBJ1-4; 8 bases agree with TRBD1. Germline lookup yields CDR1 SNHLY and CDR2 FYNNEI. The CDR3 spans 16 residues. J gave up 2 bases and V 5 bases, and 7 bases lay outside the gene matches. The CDR3 sequence is CASSTDRESTNEKLFF. The CDR3 DNA sequence: TGTGCCAGCAGTACGGACAGGGAGTCTACTAATGAAAAACTGTTTTTT.

As concerns this clone: At the DNA level, this CDR3 is encoded by other sequences in the same sample as well. This sequence joins TRBV5-6 and TRBJ2-7; D is possibly TRBD1 (5 bases). Germline assignment: CDR1 SGHDT and CDR2 YYEEEE. V was shortened by 0 bases and J by 4 bases, with 8 bases between the two germline ends. The CDR3 has 13 residues. CDR3 DNA sequence: TGTGCCAGCAGCTTGGGACAGCTATACGAGCAGTACTTC. It is translated as CASSLGQLYEQYF.

This sequence joins TRBV11-2 and TRBJ1-2; D ambiguous. This CDR3 has 14 amino acids. The V end was cut by 1 base, the J end by 6 bases, with 12 bases between. The V gene's germline CDR1 is SGHAT and CDR2 FQNNGV. In DNA, the CDR3 is TGTGCCAGCAGCTTAGTCATGGGTGGGAATGGCTACACCTTC. It encodes CASSLVMGGNGYTF.

The CDR3 loop reads CASSPPRGQGAPYGYTF. The CDR3, as DNA: TGTGCCAGCTCACCACCTAGGGGACAGGGAGCCCCCTATGGCTACACCTTC. This chain joins TRBV18 and TRBJ1-2, with 9 positions matching TRBD1. This CDR3 has 17 residues. With 0 bases clipped from V and 4 bases from J, the junction kept 9 bases outside the gene matches. Germline loops: CDR1 KGHSH, CDR2 LQKENI. Based on the CDR3 plus reference TRBV18 and TRBJ1-2, the full variable domain is NAGVMQNPRHLVRRRGQEARLRCSPMKGHSHVYWYRQLPEEGLKFMVYLQKENIIDESGMPKERFSAEFPKEGPSILRIQQVVRGDSAAYFCASSPPRGQGAPYGYTFGSGTRLTVV.

The chain carries TRBV7-6 and TRBJ2-1, with 8 bases that match TRBD2. The ends lost 1 base at V and 4 bases at J; junction bases unmatched: 9. The germline gives CDR1 SGHVS, CDR2 FNYEAQ. The CDR3 length is 17 residues. As DNA, the CDR3 is TGTGCCAGCAGCTTAGTCACGGCGGGGGGCACTTACAATGAGCAGTTCTTC. It yields the protein CASSLVTAGGTYNEQFF.

The chain combines TRBV30 with TRBJ2-7; TRBD1 might be the D (6 bases). Germline CDR1 reads GTSNPN; CDR2 reads SVGIG (reference sequence). CDR3 length: 12 residues. V was pared by 2 bases and J by 7 bases, with 12 bases between. The CDR3 region is CAWSSGAREQYF. CDR3 sequence (DNA): TGTGCCTGGAGTTCAGGGGCGCGAGAGCAGTACTTC.

The chain recombines TRBV4-3 with TRBJ2-7; tentatively, D is TRBD1 (5 bases). V shed 0 bases and J shed 3 bases, with 15 bases lying between them. The CDR3 covers 16 residues. Germline-derived CDR1 and CDR2 are LGHNA and YSLEER. CDR3 residues: CASSQEAQGLVYEQYF. CDR3 DNA: TGCGCCAGCAGCCAAGAGGCGCAGGGCCTAGTCTACGAGCAGTACTTC.

In regard to this clone: The identical CDR3 is also encoded by other nucleotide sequences in the sample. The chain couples TRBV11-2 to TRBJ2-7; D may be TRBD2 (6 bases). V was pared by 5 bases and J by 7 bases, with 9 bases between. Germline V gives CDR1 SGHAT, CDR2 FQNNGV. This CDR3 spans 11 amino acids. The DNA of the CDR3 is TGTGCCAGCAGCCCCCGGGGGGAGCAGTACTTC. Translated: CASSPRGEQYF.

The rearrangement links TRBV27 to TRBJ2-7; TRBD1 agrees at 8 bases. The CDR3 has 15 residues. Per germline, CDR1 MNHEY and CDR2 SMNVEV (reference sequence). The V gene end was trimmed by 6 bases and the J gene end by 3 bases; junction bases not matched to a gene: 10. This chain's CDR3 is CASSGQGVPFYEQYF. The CDR3, as DNA: TGTGCCAGCAGCGGACAGGGTGTCCCCTTCTACGAGCAGTACTTC.

The chain employs TRBV2 and TRBJ2-7; 10 bases are shared with TRBD1. CDR1 and CDR2 from the germline V gene are SNHLY and FYNNEI. The CDR3 runs to 15 residues. V dropped 5 bases and J dropped 6; count of bases not matched to a gene: 10. The CDR3 coding sequence is TGTGCCAGCAGTCAGGAGACAGGGGGCTTTGTCGAGCAGTACTTC. Encoded protein: CASSQETGGFVEQYF.

This clone was seen only once. V gene TRBV9 combines with J gene TRBJ2-7; weak D call: TRBD2 (7 bases). Germline V gene sequence: CDR1 SGDLS, CDR2 YYNGEE. The CDR3 length is 14 residues. The V and J ends lost 4 bases and 4 bases respectively, with 15 bases between them. The CDR3 nucleotides are TGTGCCAGCAGCTCGGGGGGCTTCACATACGAGCAGTACTTC. Its translation: CASSSGGFTYEQYF.

The chain combines TRBV5-5 with TRBJ2-2; TRBD1 agrees at 11 bases. From germline, CDR1 is SGHKS and CDR2 YYEKEE (reference sequence). This CDR3 is 17 amino acids long. Trimming took 2 bases from V and 0 from J; bases not matched to a gene: 3. The CDR3 bases are TGTGCCAGCAGCTTTCCGGGACAGGGGGCGAACACCGGGGAGCTGTTTTTT. This translates into CASSFPGQGANTGELFF.

The CDR3 DNA is TGTGCCAGCGAGGCACAGGGGACCACCGGGGAGCTGTTTTTT. Encoded protein: CASEAQGTTGELFF. The V and J genes are TRBV19 and TRBJ2-2, with 7 bases matching TRBD1. With 9 bases clipped from V and 4 bases from J, the junction kept 8 bases outside the gene matches. CDR1 LNHDA and CDR2 SQIVND come from the germline V gene (reference sequence). The CDR3 runs to 14 residues.

Here the CDR3 DNA reads TGTGCCAGCAGTGAGGGAGCGGGAGAGGACATTCAGTACTTC. Protein sequence: CASSEGAGEDIQYF. The genes are TRBV2 and TRBJ2-4; 8 nucleotides line up with TRBD2. The V gene end was trimmed by 3 bases and the J gene end by 8 bases; junction bases not matched to a gene: 6. Germline loops: CDR1 SNHLY, CDR2 FYNNEI. This CDR3 contains 14 residues.

A single count supports this clone. This chain joins TRBV7-9 and TRBJ1-3; 7 nucleotides align to TRBD1. This CDR3 contains 15 residues. The germline V gene has CDR1 SEHNR and CDR2 FQNEAQ (reference sequence). Trimming took 2 bases from V and 4 from J; bases not matched to a gene: 5. The CDR3 loop is CASSLPDRAGNTIYF. CDR3 sequence (DNA): TGTGCCAGCAGCTTACCAGACAGGGCCGGAAACACCATATATTTT.

This clone was recorded only once. The chain recombines TRBV13 with TRBJ2-2; no reliable D call. V lost 1 base and J lost 2, with 5 bases in between. CDR3 length: 14 amino acids. Germline V gives CDR1 PRHDT, CDR2 FYEKMQ (reference sequence). CDR3 protein: CASSLDLNTGELFF. CDR3 in DNA: TGTGCCAGCAGCTTAGACCTCAACACCGGGGAGCTGTTTTTT.